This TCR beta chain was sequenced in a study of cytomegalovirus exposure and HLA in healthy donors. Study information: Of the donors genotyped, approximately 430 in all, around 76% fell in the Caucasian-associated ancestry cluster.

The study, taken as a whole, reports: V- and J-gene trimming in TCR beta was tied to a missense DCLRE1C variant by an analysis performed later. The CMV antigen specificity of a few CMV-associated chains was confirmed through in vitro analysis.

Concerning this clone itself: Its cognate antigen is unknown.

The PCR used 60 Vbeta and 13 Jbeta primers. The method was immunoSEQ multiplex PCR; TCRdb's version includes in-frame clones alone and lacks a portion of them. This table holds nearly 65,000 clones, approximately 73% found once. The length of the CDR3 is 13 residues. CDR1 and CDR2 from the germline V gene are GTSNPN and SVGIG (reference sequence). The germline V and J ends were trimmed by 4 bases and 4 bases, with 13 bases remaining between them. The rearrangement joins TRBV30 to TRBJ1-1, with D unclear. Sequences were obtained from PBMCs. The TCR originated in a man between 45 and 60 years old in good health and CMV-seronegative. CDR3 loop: CAWIVPGGTEAFF. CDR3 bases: TGTGCCTGGATAGTTCCGGGAGGCACTGAAGCTTTCTTT.